Listed below are T cell receptor beta chains from one sample, sequenced in a study of T cell changes during pregnancy in multiple sclerosis. Measured with immunoSEQ multiplex PCR; TCRdb has only the in-frame clones, and not every one. This table has around 72,000 clones, approximately 94% appearing once. This sample comprised peripheral blood, obtained in the second trimester of pregnancy. These receptors came from a female donor in good health, enrolled as a control in a pregnancy study. CDR3s include the opening cysteine and the closing phenylalanine or tryptophan. Each record gives: J gene, V gene, CDR3 length, CDR3 protein.

>TRBJ1-1|TRBV7-9|13
CASSLAMRTGPLF
>TRBJ2-5|TRBV27|16
CASSDLPTGGKETQYF
>TRBJ1-1|TRBV7-2|14
CASSLMGGNTEAFF
>TRBJ1-1|TRBV5-8|14
CASSLRGWNTEAFF
>TRBJ2-7|TRBV10-3|14
CATGGTVTSYEQYF
>TRBJ2-3|TRBV7-9|16
CASSLIRDYTTDTQYF
>TRBJ2-7|TRBV19|14
CASRSAHGLYEQYF
>TRBJ1-2|TRBV25-1|15
CASSELGGTPDGYTF
>TRBJ1-2|TRBV4-3|15
CASSQDGGRSYGYTF
>TRBJ1-3|TRBV28|16
CASSSSQGKGGNTIYF
>TRBJ1-4|TRBV7-2|13
CASSFNTGEKLFF
>TRBJ1-1|TRBV5-1|13
CASSLVLNTEAFF
>TRBJ2-5|TRBV4-2|14
CASSPDRGGETQYF
>TRBJ2-5|TRBV7-9|15
CASSPGGIYQETQYF
>TRBJ1-2|TRBV15|15
CATSRLRGGGYGYTF
>TRBJ2-7|TRBV2|12
CASKGQASEQYF